Listed below are T cell receptor beta chains from one sample, sequenced in a study of T cell changes during pregnancy in multiple sclerosis. Profiled with immunoSEQ multiplex PCR; TCRdb holds only in-frame clones, not every one. The sample carries tens of thousands of clones, 93% recorded once. Sequenced material: CD4+ T cells from peripheral blood mononuclear cells, taken before pregnancy. These receptors all stem from a female donor with multiple sclerosis, enrolled in a pregnancy study. CDR3s include the opening cysteine and the closing phenylalanine or tryptophan. D genes are given only for firm matches. Size is stated for part of the rows, as once, few or many counts, or as a class when the clone is expanded.

len: 16
j_gene: TRBJ2-3
d_gene: .
v_gene: TRBV14
abundance: .
CDR3nt: TGTGCCAGCAGCCGGATTGTTGGGGGCATCACAGATACGCAGTATTTT
CDR3aa: CASSRIVGGITDTQYF

len: 16
j_gene: TRBJ2-5
d_gene: TRBD2
v_gene: TRBV7-6
abundance: .
CDR3nt: TGTGCCAGCAGCTTAGGCGATCTAGCGGGAGCAGAGACCCAGTACTTC
CDR3aa: CASSLGDLAGAETQYF

len: 15
j_gene: TRBJ2-7
d_gene: .
v_gene: TRBV5-1
abundance: .
CDR3nt: TGCGCCAGCAGCTTGGCCATCCCCCCGACTGGCGAGCAGTACTTC
CDR3aa: CASSLAIPPTGEQYF

len: 14
j_gene: TRBJ2-3
d_gene: .
v_gene: TRBV10-3
abundance: .
CDR3nt: TGTGCCATCAAAGACATCTCTAGCACAGATACGCAGTATTTT
CDR3aa: CAIKDISSTDTQYF

len: 17
j_gene: TRBJ2-1
d_gene: TRBD2
v_gene: TRBV7-2
abundance: .
CDR3nt: TGTGCCAGCAGCTTAGCTTTACGTAGCGGGAGCCTCGATGAGCAGTTCTTC
CDR3aa: CASSLALRSGSLDEQFF

len: 14
j_gene: TRBJ2-1
d_gene: .
v_gene: TRBV2
abundance: .
CDR3nt: TGTGCCAGCGGAAGACAGGGAGGCCACAATGAGCAGTTCTTC
CDR3aa: CASGRQGGHNEQFF

len: 15
j_gene: TRBJ2-2
d_gene: .
v_gene: TRBV5-1
abundance: .
CDR3nt: TGCGCCAGCAGCTGGAGGGACTCGAACACCGGGGAGCTGTTTTTT
CDR3aa: CASSWRDSNTGELFF

len: 19
j_gene: TRBJ2-2
d_gene: .
v_gene: TRBV6-4
abundance: .
CDR3nt: TGTGCCAGCAGTGACTCTGGTCTCTCTATCGGGGGATACACCGGGGAGCTGTTTTTT
CDR3aa: CASSDSGLSIGGYTGELFF

len: 15
j_gene: TRBJ2-3
d_gene: TRBD2
v_gene: TRBV23-1
abundance: .
CDR3nt: TGCGCCAGCAGTCAGGGACTCGGGGGGACAGATACGCAGTATTTT
CDR3aa: CASSQGLGGTDTQYF

len: 15
j_gene: TRBJ2-7
d_gene: .
v_gene: TRBV12-2
abundance: .
CDR3nt: TGTGCAAGTCGCTTAGGACTAGCGGGAGGGCGTGAGCAGTACTTC
CDR3aa: CASRLGLAGGREQYF

len: 18
j_gene: TRBJ2-2
d_gene: TRBD2
v_gene: TRBV27
abundance: .
CDR3nt: TGTGCCAGCAGGATCAGGGGACTAGCGGGAGCCCAGTCTGGGGAGCTGTTTTTT
CDR3aa: CASRIRGLAGAQSGELFF

len: 15
j_gene: TRBJ2-5
d_gene: .
v_gene: TRBV6-1
abundance: .
CDR3nt: TGTGCCAGCAGTCCCCGACAGCCTCAAGGGGAGACCCAGTACTTC
CDR3aa: CASSPRQPQGETQYF

len: 16
j_gene: TRBJ1-1
d_gene: TRBD1
v_gene: TRBV9
abundance: .
CDR3nt: TGTGCCAGCAGCCCTAAGGGACAGGACATGAACACTGAAGCTTTCTTT
CDR3aa: CASSPKGQDMNTEAFF

len: 16
j_gene: TRBJ2-3
d_gene: TRBD1
v_gene: TRBV2
abundance: .
CDR3nt: TGTGCCAGCAACACAGGGGGGAGCGGGTTCACAGATACGCAGTATTTT
CDR3aa: CASNTGGSGFTDTQYF

len: 15
j_gene: TRBJ2-2
d_gene: TRBD1
v_gene: TRBV28
abundance: .
CDR3nt: TGTGCCAGCAGTGTCCGGGACAGGGACACCGGGGAGCTGTTTTTT
CDR3aa: CASSVRDRDTGELFF

len: 13
j_gene: TRBJ1-2
d_gene: .
v_gene: TRBV5-4
abundance: once
CDR3nt: TGTGCCAGCAGCGGCGTGGGGGCGACTGGCTACACCTTC
CDR3aa: CASSGVGATGYTF

len: 14
j_gene: TRBJ2-2
d_gene: .
v_gene: TRBV28
abundance: .
CDR3nt: TGTGCCAGCAGCCAAACAGGGTGGGCCGGGGAGCTGTTTTTT
CDR3aa: CASSQTGWAGELFF

len: 14
j_gene: TRBJ1-5
d_gene: .
v_gene: TRBV6-6
abundance: .
CDR3nt: TGTGCCAGCAGTCCCCGATTAGGGGATCAGCCCCAGCATTTT
CDR3aa: CASSPRLGDQPQHF

len: 19
j_gene: TRBJ2-1
d_gene: .
v_gene: TRBV6-1
abundance: .
CDR3nt: TGTGCCAGCAGTGAAGGGAGTGGAGGGGGCATCAGGACCTACAATGAGCAGTTCTTC
CDR3aa: CASSEGSGGGIRTYNEQFF

len: 16
j_gene: TRBJ2-6
d_gene: .
v_gene: TRBV14
abundance: .
CDR3nt: TGTGCCAGCAGCCATGGGGGCAGGGCTGGGGCCAACGTCCTGACTTTC
CDR3aa: CASSHGGRAGANVLTF

len: 13
j_gene: TRBJ2-4
d_gene: .
v_gene: TRBV29-1
abundance: .
CDR3nt: TGCAGCGTTGAACCGGGGTCCGCAAACATTCAGTACTTC
CDR3aa: CSVEPGSANIQYF

len: 14
j_gene: TRBJ1-1
d_gene: .
v_gene: TRBV21-1
abundance: .
CDR3nt: TGTGCCAGCAGCAATGAGAGGGCCCACACTGAAGCTTTCTTT
CDR3aa: CASSNERAHTEAFF

len: 14
j_gene: TRBJ1-1
d_gene: TRBD1
v_gene: TRBV9
abundance: .
CDR3nt: TGTGCCAGCAGCCTCACTGCAGGGGGCACTGAAGCTTTCTTT
CDR3aa: CASSLTAGGTEAFF

len: 15
j_gene: TRBJ2-2
d_gene: TRBD2
v_gene: TRBV4-1
abundance: .
CDR3nt: TGCGCCAGCAGCGGGCGGGAGGTGAACACCGGGGAGCTGTTTTTT
CDR3aa: CASSGREVNTGELFF

len: 15
j_gene: TRBJ2-1
d_gene: TRBD2
v_gene: TRBV6-6
abundance: once
CDR3nt: TGTGCCAGCAGTTACGGGGCGGGAGGGCTCAATGAGCAGTTCTTC
CDR3aa: CASSYGAGGLNEQFF

len: 18
j_gene: TRBJ2-1
d_gene: .
v_gene: TRBV10-1
abundance: .
CDR3nt: TGCGCCAGCAGTGAGTCGACTAACCGGGTTTCCAAAAACAATGAGCAGTTCTTC
CDR3aa: CASSESTNRVSKNNEQFF

len: 16
j_gene: TRBJ2-7
d_gene: TRBD2
v_gene: TRBV6-7
abundance: .
CDR3nt: TGTGCCAGCAGAATCGGACTAGCGGGAGGAACCTACGAGCAGTACTTC
CDR3aa: CASRIGLAGGTYEQYF

len: 14
j_gene: TRBJ1-3
d_gene: TRBD1
v_gene: TRBV19
abundance: .
CDR3nt: TGTGCCAGTAGGGGGACAGCCTCTGGAAACACCATATATTTT
CDR3aa: CASRGTASGNTIYF

len: 12
j_gene: TRBJ2-7
d_gene: .
v_gene: TRBV18
abundance: .
CDR3nt: TGTGCCAGCTCTCCCCAAACGGGCGAGCAGTACTTC
CDR3aa: CASSPQTGEQYF

len: 15
j_gene: TRBJ2-5
d_gene: .
v_gene: TRBV19
abundance: .
CDR3nt: TGTGCCAGTAGTATCGGGACAAGAAAAGATGAGACCCAGTACTTC
CDR3aa: CASSIGTRKDETQYF

len: 14
j_gene: TRBJ2-5
d_gene: .
v_gene: TRBV7-3
abundance: .
CDR3nt: TGTGCCAGCAGCTTAACCGGAGCGGGAGAGACCCAGTACTTC
CDR3aa: CASSLTGAGETQYF

len: 15
j_gene: TRBJ1-4
d_gene: .
v_gene: TRBV5-6
abundance: once
CDR3nt: TGTGCCAGCTCCAGCCTGGGACAAGTGGATGAAAAACTGTTTTTT
CDR3aa: CASSSLGQVDEKLFF

len: 15
j_gene: TRBJ2-7
d_gene: TRBD1
v_gene: TRBV5-8
abundance: .
CDR3nt: TGTGCCAGCAGCCAAACCGGGACAGGGGAGCACGAGCAGTACTTC
CDR3aa: CASSQTGTGEHEQYF

len: 15
j_gene: TRBJ2-7
d_gene: .
v_gene: TRBV27
abundance: .
CDR3nt: TGTGCCAGCAGCCCAGACAGGAGGACCTCCTACGAGCAGTACTTC
CDR3aa: CASSPDRRTSYEQYF

len: 15
j_gene: TRBJ2-7
d_gene: TRBD2
v_gene: TRBV5-5
abundance: .
CDR3nt: TGTGCCAGCAGCTTGTCGACTAGCGGGTACTACGAGCAGTACTTC
CDR3aa: CASSLSTSGYYEQYF

len: 13
j_gene: TRBJ1-2
d_gene: .
v_gene: TRBV11-2
abundance: .
CDR3nt: TGTGCCAGCAGCTTACAGGGTCAGGGTGGCTACACCTTC
CDR3aa: CASSLQGQGGYTF

len: 13
j_gene: TRBJ2-3
d_gene: TRBD2
v_gene: TRBV10-3
abundance: .
CDR3nt: TGTGCCACCCTAGCGGGAGAGGCAGATACGCAGTATTTT
CDR3aa: CATLAGEADTQYF

len: 15
j_gene: TRBJ2-3
d_gene: TRBD1
v_gene: TRBV2
abundance: .
CDR3nt: TGTGCCAGCAAATTGCAGGGGGCAAGGACAGATACGCAGTATTTT
CDR3aa: CASKLQGARTDTQYF

len: 14
j_gene: TRBJ2-7
d_gene: .
v_gene: TRBV6-5
abundance: .
CDR3nt: TGTGCCAGCAGCAGAACGTCTAGCGGGACAGGGCAGTACTTC
CDR3aa: CASSRTSSGTGQYF

len: 15
j_gene: TRBJ2-7
d_gene: TRBD2
v_gene: TRBV28
abundance: .
CDR3nt: TGTGCCAGCAGTAAAACTAGCGGGAGTACCTACGAGCAGTACTTC
CDR3aa: CASSKTSGSTYEQYF

len: 18
j_gene: TRBJ2-5
d_gene: TRBD2
v_gene: TRBV5-1
abundance: once
CDR3nt: TGCGCCAGCAGCTTGGCGGTTTCACTAGCGGGTTTTCAAGAGACCCAGTACTTC
CDR3aa: CASSLAVSLAGFQETQYF

len: 16
j_gene: TRBJ2-3
d_gene: TRBD1
v_gene: TRBV9
abundance: .
CDR3nt: TGTGCCAGCAGCCGCAGGGGACAGGGCTCCACAGATACGCAGTATTTT
CDR3aa: CASSRRGQGSTDTQYF

len: 14
j_gene: TRBJ1-1
d_gene: .
v_gene: TRBV4-2
abundance: .
CDR3nt: TGTGCCAGCAGTCCTCCGACTCAGAACACTGAAGCTTTCTTT
CDR3aa: CASSPPTQNTEAFF

len: 16
j_gene: TRBJ2-7
d_gene: .
v_gene: TRBV5-1
abundance: .
CDR3nt: TGCGCCAGCAGCTTGGACGTGCGGGTCCGCTCCTACGAGCAGTACTTC
CDR3aa: CASSLDVRVRSYEQYF

len: 13
j_gene: TRBJ2-5
d_gene: TRBD1
v_gene: TRBV28
abundance: .
CDR3nt: TGTGCCTCTATAAAGGGGGCCCAAGAGACCCAGTACTTC
CDR3aa: CASIKGAQETQYF